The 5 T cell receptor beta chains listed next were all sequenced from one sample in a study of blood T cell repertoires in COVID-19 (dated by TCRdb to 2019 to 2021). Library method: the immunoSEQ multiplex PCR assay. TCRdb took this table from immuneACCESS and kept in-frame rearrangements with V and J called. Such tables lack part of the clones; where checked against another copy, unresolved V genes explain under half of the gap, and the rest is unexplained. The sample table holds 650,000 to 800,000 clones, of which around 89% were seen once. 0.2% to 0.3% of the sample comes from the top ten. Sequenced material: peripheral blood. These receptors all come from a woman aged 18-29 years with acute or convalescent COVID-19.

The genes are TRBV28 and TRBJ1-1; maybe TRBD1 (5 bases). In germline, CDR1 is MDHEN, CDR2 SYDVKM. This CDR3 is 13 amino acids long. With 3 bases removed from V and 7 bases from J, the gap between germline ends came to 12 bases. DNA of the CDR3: TGTGCCAGCAGTTTGGGGCGTGGTAGTGAAGCTTTCTTT. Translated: CASSLGRGSEAFF. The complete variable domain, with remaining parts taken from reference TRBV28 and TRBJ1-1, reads DVKVTQSSRYLVKRTGEKVFLECVQDMDHENMFWYRQDPGLGLRLIYFSYDVKMKEKGDIPEGYSVSREKKERFSLILESASTNQTSMYLCASSLGRGSEAFFGQGTRLTVV.

The CDR3, as DNA: TGTGCCAGCAGCCCGCGGGAGAGGGAGCAGTTCTTC. Amino acids: CASSPREREQFF. V is TRBV9 and J is TRBJ2-1; 7 nucleotides align to TRBD2. V trimming: 4 bases; J trimming: 10 bases; junction bases outside the gene matches: 5. The germline CDR1 and CDR2 sequences are SGDLS and YYNGEE. The CDR3 is 12 amino acids.

CDR3 sequence (DNA): TGTGCCAGCAGCTTAACGTCGGGGGAGCTGTTTTTT. It codes for CASSLTSGELFF. J is TRBJ2-2 and V is TRBV7-3; D call uncertain. The CDR3 has 12 amino acids. V shed 0 bases and J shed 8 bases, with 4 bases lying between them. Germline V lookup: CDR1 SGHTA, CDR2 FQGTGA. Full variable domain (missing parts from reference TRBV7-3 and TRBJ2-2): GAGVSQTPSNKVTEKGKYVELRCDPISGHTALYWYRQSLGQGPEFLIYFQGTGAADDSGLPNDRFFAVRPEGSVSTLKIQRTERGDSAVYLCASSLTSGELFFGEGSRLTVL.

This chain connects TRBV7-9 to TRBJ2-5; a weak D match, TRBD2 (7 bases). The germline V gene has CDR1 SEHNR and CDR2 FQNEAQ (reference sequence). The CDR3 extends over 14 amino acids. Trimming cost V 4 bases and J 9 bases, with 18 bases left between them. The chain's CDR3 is CASSSGAGARAQYF. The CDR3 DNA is TGTGCCAGCAGCTCAGGGGCGGGGGCCCGGGCCCAGTACTTC.

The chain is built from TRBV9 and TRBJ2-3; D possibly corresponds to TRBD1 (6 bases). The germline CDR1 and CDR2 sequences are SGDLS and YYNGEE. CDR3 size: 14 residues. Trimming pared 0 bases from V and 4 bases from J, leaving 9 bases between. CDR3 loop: CASSVDSGADTQYF. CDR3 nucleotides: TGTGCCAGCAGCGTAGATTCAGGGGCAGATACGCAGTATTTT.